The clone carrying this T cell receptor (beta chain) was seen repeatedly, ten times or more. The junction does not match germline at one end; this may be a read error. This sample includes further DNA sequences coding for the same CDR3. This record comes from a study of metastatic and nonmetastatic thyroid tumors. Patients were all untreated before their thyroid surgery. Through MiXCR, TCRdb re-clonotyped the PCR reads. The sample has some 25,000 clones, around a fifth seen once. Germline V gene sequence: CDR1 MNHNS, CDR2 SASEGT. This CDR3 has 13 amino acids. V usage is TRBV6-1 and J usage is TRBJ1-4; D is unclear. The sequence was obtained from a male donor with papillary thyroid cancer or a benign thyroid nodule (not recorded which). Some clones in this sample may be carry-over from other donors' samples. Sequenced: blood. DNA for the CDR3: TGTGCCAGCATTTTTGCAACTAATGAGAAACTGTTTTTT. It yields the protein CASIFATNEKLFF.